This T cell receptor beta chain was obtained from a study of blood T cell repertoires in COVID-19. Across the study: PBMCs, B-cell-depleted T cells, or T cells provided the cDNA or gDNA that made up the material.

V lost 5 bases and J 4 bases, leaving 15 bases between the germline ends. This CDR3 spans 15 amino acids. The germline gives CDR1 LNHDA, CDR2 SQIVND (reference sequence). Under the authors' procedure: From reference gene primer amplification, estimates of nucleated cell counts were derived. Using immunoSEQ multiplex PCR, the repertoire was profiled, and TCRdb retains in-frame clones only, with some absent. That table furnishes V, J and clone size, whereas the DNA furnished D and trimming. This table holds some 130,000 clones, 65% to 90% found once. The chain combines TRBV19 with TRBJ1-3; no clear D gene. The sample was peripheral blood. The source is an elderly man with acute or convalescent COVID-19. Written as DNA, the CDR3 is TGTGCCAGTAGTTTGGAGGGAGCGCGGGGAAACACCATATATTTT. Translating gives CASSLEGARGNTIYF.